This T cell receptor beta chain was retrieved from a study of Ad26.COV2.S vaccination and SARS-CoV-2 variants. The repertoire was sequenced with immunoSEQ multiplex PCR; TCRdb's copy has only in-frame clones and lacks some. The data contain some 350,000 clones, about 91% of them singletons. The V gene's germline CDR1 is SGHNT and CDR2 YYREEE (reference sequence). CDR3 size: 17 residues. V lost 0 bases and J lost 0; bases outside the gene matches: 8. This chain uses TRBV5-4 with TRBJ1-1; 7 nucleotides line up with TRBD1. The material sequenced was peripheral blood, taken after recovery from COVID-19. The TCR was taken from a human donor who had recovered from COVID-19. CDR3 amino acids: CASSLGRGGGMNTEAFF. The CDR3 DNA is TGTGCCAGCAGCTTGGGAAGAGGAGGGGGCATGAACACTGAAGCTTTCTTT.